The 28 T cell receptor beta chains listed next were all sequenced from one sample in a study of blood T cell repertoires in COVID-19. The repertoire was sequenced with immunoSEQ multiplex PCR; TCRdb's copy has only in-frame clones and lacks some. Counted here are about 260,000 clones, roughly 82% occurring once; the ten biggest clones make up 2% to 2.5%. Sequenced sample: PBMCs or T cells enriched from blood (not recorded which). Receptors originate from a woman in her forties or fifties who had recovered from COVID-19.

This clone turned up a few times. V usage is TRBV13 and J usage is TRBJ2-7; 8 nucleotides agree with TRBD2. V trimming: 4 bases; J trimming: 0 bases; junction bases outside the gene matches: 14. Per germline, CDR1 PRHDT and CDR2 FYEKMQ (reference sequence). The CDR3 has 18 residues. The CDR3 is CASSSQLITSGSSYEQYF. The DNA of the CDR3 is TGTGCCAGCAGCTCCCAACTGATTACGAGCGGGAGCTCCTACGAGCAGTACTTC. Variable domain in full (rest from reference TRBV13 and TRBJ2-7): AAGVIQSPRHLIKEKRETATLKCYPIPRHDTVYWYQQGPGQDPQFLISFYEKMQSDKGSIPDRFSAQQFSDYHSELNMSSLELGDSALYFCASSSQLITSGSSYEQYFGPGTRLTVT.

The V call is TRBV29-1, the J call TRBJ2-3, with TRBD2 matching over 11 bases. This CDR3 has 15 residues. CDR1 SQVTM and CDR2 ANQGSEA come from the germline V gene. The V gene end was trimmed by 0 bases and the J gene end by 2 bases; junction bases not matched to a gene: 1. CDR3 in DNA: TGCAGCGTTGAAGAGACTAGCGGGACCACAGATACGCAGTATTTT. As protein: CSVEETSGTTDTQYF.

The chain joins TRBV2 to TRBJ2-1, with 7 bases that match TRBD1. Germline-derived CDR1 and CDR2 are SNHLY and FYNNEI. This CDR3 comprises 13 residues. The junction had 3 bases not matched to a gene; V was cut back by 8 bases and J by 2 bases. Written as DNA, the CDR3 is TGTGCCAGCGACAGGGCGGCCTACAATGAGCAGTTCTTC. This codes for CASDRAAYNEQFF. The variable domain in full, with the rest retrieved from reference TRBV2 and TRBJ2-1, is EPEVTQTPSHQVTQMGQEVILRCVPISNHLYFYWYRQILGQKVEFLVSFYNNEISEKSEIFDDQFSVERPDGSNFTLKIRSTKLEDSAMYFCASDRAAYNEQFFGPGTRLTVL.

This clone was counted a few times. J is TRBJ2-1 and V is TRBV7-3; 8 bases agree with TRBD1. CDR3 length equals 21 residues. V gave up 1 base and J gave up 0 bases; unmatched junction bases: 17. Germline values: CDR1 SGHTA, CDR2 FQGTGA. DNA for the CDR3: TGTGCCAGCAGCTTAAATCCAAAAGCCGGGACAGGCAGAAGCTCCTACAATGAGCAGTTCTTC. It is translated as CASSLNPKAGTGRSSYNEQFF.

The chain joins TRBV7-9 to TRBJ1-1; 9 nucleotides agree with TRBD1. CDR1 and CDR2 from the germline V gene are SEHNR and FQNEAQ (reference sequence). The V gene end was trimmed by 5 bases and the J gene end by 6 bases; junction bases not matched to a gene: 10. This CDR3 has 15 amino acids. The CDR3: CASSQGQGGYAEAFF. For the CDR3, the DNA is TGTGCCAGCAGCCAGGGACAGGGAGGGTATGCTGAAGCTTTCTTT. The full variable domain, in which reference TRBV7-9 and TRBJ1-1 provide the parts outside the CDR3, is DTGVSQNPRHKITKRGQNVTFRCDPISEHNRLYWYRQTLGQGPEFLTYFQNEAQLEKSRLLSDRFSAERPKGSFSTLEIQRTEQGDSAMYLCASSQGQGGYAEAFFGQGTRLTVV.

Here the CDR3 DNA reads TGTGCCAGCAGGTCTAGCGGGAGTCCCTACGAGCAGTACTTC. It specifies CASRSSGSPYEQYF. The gene calls are TRBV7-6 and TRBJ2-7; 10 nucleotides agree with TRBD2. From germline, CDR1 is SGHVS and CDR2 FNYEAQ. The CDR3 length is 14 residues. Unmatched junction bases numbered 4, after V lost 6 bases and J lost 2 bases.

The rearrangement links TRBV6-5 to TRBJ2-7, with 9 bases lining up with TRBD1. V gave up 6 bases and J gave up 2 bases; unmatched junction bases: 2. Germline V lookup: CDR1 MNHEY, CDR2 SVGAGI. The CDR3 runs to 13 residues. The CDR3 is CASRGTGTYEQYF. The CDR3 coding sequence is TGTGCCAGCAGAGGGACAGGGACCTACGAGCAGTACTTC.

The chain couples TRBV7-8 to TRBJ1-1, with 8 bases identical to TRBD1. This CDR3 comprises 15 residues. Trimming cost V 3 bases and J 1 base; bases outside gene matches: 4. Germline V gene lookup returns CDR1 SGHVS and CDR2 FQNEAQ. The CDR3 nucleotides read TGTGCCAGCAGCTTCAGGGGGCTTACGAACACTGAAGCTTTCTTT. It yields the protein CASSFRGLTNTEAFF.

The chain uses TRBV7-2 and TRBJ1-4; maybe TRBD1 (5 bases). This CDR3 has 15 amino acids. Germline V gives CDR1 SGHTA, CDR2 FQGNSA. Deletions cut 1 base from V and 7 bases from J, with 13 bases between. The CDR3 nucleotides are TGTGCCAGCAGCTTAGAACCAGGGCACGGTGAAAAACTGTTTTTT. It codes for CASSLEPGHGEKLFF.

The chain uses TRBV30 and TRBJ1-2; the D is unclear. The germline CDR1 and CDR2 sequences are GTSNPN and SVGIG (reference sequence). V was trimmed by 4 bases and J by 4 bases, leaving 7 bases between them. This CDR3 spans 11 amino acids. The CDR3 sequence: CAWTSGYGYTF. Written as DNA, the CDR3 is TGTGCCTGGACGTCAGGCTATGGCTACACCTTC.

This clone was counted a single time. Here the CDR3 reads CASSPVSPSSYNEQFF. CDR3 in DNA: TGTGCCAGCAGCCCGGTCTCACCTAGCTCCTACAATGAGCAGTTCTTC. The J gene is TRBJ2-1, the V gene TRBV3-1 (or the pseudogene TRBV3-2); D remains unclear. This CDR3 contains 16 residues. CDR1 is LGHDT, CDR2 YNNKEL, per germline (reference sequence). Trimming took 4 bases from V and 0 from J, leaving 13 bases between them.

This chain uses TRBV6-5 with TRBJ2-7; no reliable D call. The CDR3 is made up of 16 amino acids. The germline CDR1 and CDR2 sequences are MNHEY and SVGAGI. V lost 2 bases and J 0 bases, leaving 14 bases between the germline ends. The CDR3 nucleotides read TGTGCCAGCAGTTACACTCGGCGGCCAGACTCCTACGAGCAGTACTTC. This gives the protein CASSYTRRPDSYEQYF.

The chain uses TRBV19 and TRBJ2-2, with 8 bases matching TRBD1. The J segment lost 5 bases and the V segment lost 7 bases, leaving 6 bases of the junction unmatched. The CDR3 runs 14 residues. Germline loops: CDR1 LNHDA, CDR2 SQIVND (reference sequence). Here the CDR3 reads CASTGGRWTGELFF. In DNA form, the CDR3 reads TGTGCCAGTACAGGGGGCAGATGGACCGGGGAGCTGTTTTTT.

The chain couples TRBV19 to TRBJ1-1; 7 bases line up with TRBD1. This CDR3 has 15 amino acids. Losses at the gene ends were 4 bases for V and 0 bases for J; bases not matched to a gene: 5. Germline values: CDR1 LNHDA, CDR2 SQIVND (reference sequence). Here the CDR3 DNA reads TGTGCCAGTAGTAAGACAGGGTCCATGAACACTGAAGCTTTCTTT. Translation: CASSKTGSMNTEAFF.

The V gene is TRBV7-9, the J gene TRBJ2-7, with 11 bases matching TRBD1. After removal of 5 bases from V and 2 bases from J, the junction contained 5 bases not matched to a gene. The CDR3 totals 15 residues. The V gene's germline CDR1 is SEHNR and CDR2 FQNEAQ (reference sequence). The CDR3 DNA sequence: TGTGCCAGCAGCCAGCCGGGACAGGGGGCCTACGAGCAGTACTTC. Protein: CASSQPGQGAYEQYF.

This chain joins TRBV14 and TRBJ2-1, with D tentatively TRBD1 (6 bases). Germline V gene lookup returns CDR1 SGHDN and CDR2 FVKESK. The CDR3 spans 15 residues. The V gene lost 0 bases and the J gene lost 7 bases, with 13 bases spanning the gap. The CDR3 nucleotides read TGTGCCAGCAGCCAAGAAAGCGACAGGTGGAATGAGCAGTTCTTC. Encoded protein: CASSQESDRWNEQFF.

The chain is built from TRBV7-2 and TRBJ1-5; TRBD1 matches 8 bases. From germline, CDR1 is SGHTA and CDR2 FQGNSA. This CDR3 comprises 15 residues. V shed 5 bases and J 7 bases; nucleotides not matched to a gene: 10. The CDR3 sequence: CASSDTLGTGQPQHF. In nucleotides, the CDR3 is TGTGCCAGCAGCGACACCCTGGGGACAGGCCAGCCCCAGCATTTT.

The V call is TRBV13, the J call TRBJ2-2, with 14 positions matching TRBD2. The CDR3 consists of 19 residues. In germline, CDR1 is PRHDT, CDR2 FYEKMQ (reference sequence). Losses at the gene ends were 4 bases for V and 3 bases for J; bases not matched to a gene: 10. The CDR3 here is CASSSESPGLAGDTGELFF. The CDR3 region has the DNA TGTGCCAGCAGCTCCGAATCTCCGGGACTAGCGGGAGACACCGGGGAGCTGTTTTTT.

CDR3 nucleotide sequence: TGTGCCAGCAGCCCGGGGGGGAACTATGGCTACACCTTC. Protein sequence: CASSPGGNYGYTF. J is TRBJ1-2 and V is TRBV3-1 (or the pseudogene TRBV3-2); weak D call: TRBD1 (5 bases). The germline gives CDR1 LGHDT, CDR2 YNNKEL (reference sequence). This CDR3 is built from 13 residues. Trimming left V 4 bases short and J 2 bases short, with 8 bases between.

The CDR3 coding sequence is TGTGCCAGCAGTATAGCGGAGGGTAACAATGAGCAGTTCTTC. Residues: CASSIAEGNNEQFF. This sequence joins TRBV27 and TRBJ2-1; TRBD2 is a possible D gene (6 bases). Germline-derived CDR1 and CDR2 are MNHEY and SMNVEV (reference sequence). The CDR3 has 14 amino acids. V gave up 5 bases and J gave up 5 bases, with 13 bases separating them.

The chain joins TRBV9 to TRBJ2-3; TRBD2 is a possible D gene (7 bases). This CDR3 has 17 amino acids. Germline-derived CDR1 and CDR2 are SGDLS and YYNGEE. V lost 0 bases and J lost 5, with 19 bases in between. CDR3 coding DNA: TGTGCCAGCAGCGTAGAAGTAGGGGGAGGGTCGGGAGATACGCAGTATTTT. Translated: CASSVEVGGGSGDTQYF.

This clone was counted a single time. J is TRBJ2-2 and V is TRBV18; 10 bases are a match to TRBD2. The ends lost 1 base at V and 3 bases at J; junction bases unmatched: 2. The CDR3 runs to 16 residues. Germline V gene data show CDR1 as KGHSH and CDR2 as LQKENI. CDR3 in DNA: TGTGCCAGCTCACCACTCCTAGCGGGAGACACCGGGGAGCTGTTTTTT. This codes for CASSPLLAGDTGELFF.

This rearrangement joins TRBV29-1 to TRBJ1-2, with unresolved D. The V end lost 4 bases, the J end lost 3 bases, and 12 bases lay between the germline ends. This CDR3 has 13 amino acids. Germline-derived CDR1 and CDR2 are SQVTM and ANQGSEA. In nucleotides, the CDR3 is TGCAGCGTTGTTCTTGAAGCGGACTATGGCTACACCTTC. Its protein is CSVVLEADYGYTF.

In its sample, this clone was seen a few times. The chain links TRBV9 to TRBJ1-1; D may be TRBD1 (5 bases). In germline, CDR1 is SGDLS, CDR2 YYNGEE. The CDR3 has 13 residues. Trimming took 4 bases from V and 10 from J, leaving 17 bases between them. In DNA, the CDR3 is TGTGCCAGCAGCACGACCGACAGTTCTATAGCTTTCTTT. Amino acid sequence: CASSTTDSSIAFF.

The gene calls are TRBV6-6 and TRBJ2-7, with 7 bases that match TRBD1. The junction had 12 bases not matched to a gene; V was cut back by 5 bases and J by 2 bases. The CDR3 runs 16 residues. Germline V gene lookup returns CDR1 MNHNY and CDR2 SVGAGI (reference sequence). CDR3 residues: CASSRTPGQGAYEQYF. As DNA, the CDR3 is TGTGCCAGCAGTCGAACCCCGGGCCAGGGGGCCTACGAGCAGTACTTC.

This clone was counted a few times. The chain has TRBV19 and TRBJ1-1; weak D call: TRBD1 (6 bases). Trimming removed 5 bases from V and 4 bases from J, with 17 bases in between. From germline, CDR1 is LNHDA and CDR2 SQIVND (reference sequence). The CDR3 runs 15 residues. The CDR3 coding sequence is TGTGCCAGTAGTCCCCCCGGGGGGCAGGTCACTGAAGCTTTCTTT. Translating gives CASSPPGGQVTEAFF.

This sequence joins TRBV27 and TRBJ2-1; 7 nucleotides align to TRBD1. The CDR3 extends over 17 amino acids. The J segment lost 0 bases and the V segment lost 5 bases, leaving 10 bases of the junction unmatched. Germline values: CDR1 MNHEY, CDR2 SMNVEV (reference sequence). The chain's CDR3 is CASSPVGQRGSYNEQFF. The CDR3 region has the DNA TGTGCCAGCAGTCCCGTGGGACAGAGGGGCTCCTACAATGAGCAGTTCTTC.

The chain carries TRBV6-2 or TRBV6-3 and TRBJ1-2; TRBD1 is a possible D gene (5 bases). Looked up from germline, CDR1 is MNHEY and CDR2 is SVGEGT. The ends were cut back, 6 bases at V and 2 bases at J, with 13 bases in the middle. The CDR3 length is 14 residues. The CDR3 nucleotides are TGTGCCAGCAGCGACAGCATTGCGAACTATGGCTACACCTTC. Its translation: CASSDSIANYGYTF.